Listed below are T cell receptor beta chains from one sample, sequenced in a study of blood T cells in healthy people across ages. TCRdb re-called the 5' RACE reads through MiXCR, storing one row per CDR3 protein. Of over 750,000 distinct CDR3 sequences detected, around 25% appear once; the ten largest clones hold around 9.2%. The same sample was also used in a study of T cells of mothers and their children.

What was sequenced was blood. The receptors come from a boy aged 5-17 years in good health. Each CDR3 is given with its conserved first and last residue.

j_gene	v_gene	CDR3aa
TRBJ2-5	TRBV6-5	CASSPLGLKETQYF
TRBJ1-6	TRBV6-1	CASSEREPNSPLHF
TRBJ2-3	TRBV29-1	CSVEGTSTDTQYF
TRBJ2-5	TRBV6-4	CASASIAEGFQETQYF
TRBJ2-2	TRBV10-2	CASSTPRVTGELFF
TRBJ2-7	TRBV25-1	CASPPGPYEQYF
TRBJ1-4	TRBV18	CASCRENEKLFF
TRBJ2-7	TRBV20-1	CSAPRDRATYEQYF
TRBJ1-2	TRBV19	CASAFFNYGYTF
TRBJ2-2	TRBV12-3/TRBV12-4	CASSPQSDGELFF
TRBJ1-6	TRBV27	CASSLRAGVNNSPLHF
TRBJ2-1	TRBV5-1	CASSFQTEQFF
TRBJ2-5	TRBV9	CASSVSPNAGWEETQYF
TRBJ2-7	TRBV2	CASSEDRGDEQYF
TRBJ2-4	TRBV12-3/TRBV12-4	CASATSRAAGNIQYF
TRBJ1-1	TRBV29-1	CSVSGIAEAFF
TRBJ2-4	TRBV10-3	CAISPPGGKNIQYF
TRBJ2-7	TRBV5-8	CASSFPPDGGYEQYF
TRBJ2-6	TRBV4-2	CASSLYSSGANVLTF
.	TRBV28	CASSPRDKSTYEQYF
TRBJ2-6	TRBV28	CASSSKIDSSGANVLTF
TRBJ2-3	TRBV6-5	CASSYVSYAGERRDTQYF
TRBJ2-7	TRBV7-9	CASSSREGQHGGYEQYF
TRBJ2-5	TRBV6-1	CASSTRGWLADSGLETQYF
TRBJ1-1	TRBV7-2	CASSLRGQDTKAFF
TRBJ2-5	TRBV7-2	CASSLGAGMMETQYF
.	TRBV7-9	CASSLGQVISNEQFF
TRBJ2-1	TRBV7-3	CASSPDPSGNYNEQFF
TRBJ2-2	TRBV5-1	CASNDRGTNTGELFF
TRBJ2-3	TRBV7-2	CASSSPQRPGTDTQYF
.	TRBV5-1	CASSLTTAYNEQFF